This passage covers 23 T cell receptor beta chains from one sample sequenced in a study of blood T cell repertoires in COVID-19. Assay: immunoSEQ multiplex PCR; the TCRdb copy retains only in-frame clones and omits some. This table holds about 350,000 clones, over 85% found once. Sequencing input: peripheral blood. These receptors were collected from an older woman with COVID-19, enrolled during active disease.

The chain has TRBV13 and TRBJ1-2; 9 bases line up with TRBD1. V lost 5 bases, J lost 7 bases, and 11 bases stayed unmatched. The CDR3 runs to 15 residues. From germline, CDR1 is PRHDT and CDR2 FYEKMQ (reference sequence). The CDR3 nucleotides are TGTGCCAGCAGCATCGTACAGGGGGCGCAGACTGGCTACACCTTC. It specifies CASSIVQGAQTGYTF.

The V call is TRBV19, the J call TRBJ2-3; TRBD1 might be the D (6 bases). The CDR3 is 15 amino acids. Trimming removed 5 bases at V and 0 bases at J, with 12 bases between. Germline-derived CDR1 and CDR2 are LNHDA and SQIVND (reference sequence). CDR3 coding DNA: TGTGCCAGTAGTTGGCGGACAGTAAGCACAGATACGCAGTATTTT. Translated, it gives CASSWRTVSTDTQYF.

The chain carries TRBV2 and TRBJ2-3; TRBD2 aligns across 7 bases. The junction had 6 bases not matched to a gene; V was cut back by 7 bases and J by 2 bases. Germline CDR1 and CDR2: SNHLY and FYNNEI. The CDR3 covers 14 residues. CDR3 loop: CASNPGGHTDTQYF. CDR3 nucleotides: TGTGCCAGCAATCCGGGGGGTCACACAGATACGCAGTATTTT.

This sequence joins TRBV12-3 or TRBV12-4 and TRBJ2-7; weak D call: TRBD1 (6 bases). The V end was cut by 6 bases, the J end by 7 bases, with 16 bases between. The CDR3 sequence is 13 residues long. The CDR3 protein is CASSPDSLREQYF. The CDR3 DNA reads as TGTGCCAGCAGCCCGGACAGTCTACGAGAGCAGTACTTC.

The chain uses TRBV3-1 (or the pseudogene TRBV3-2) and TRBJ2-7; no definite D call. The CDR3 is 12 residues long. Trimming pared 1 base from V and 5 bases from J, leaving 6 bases between. Germline values: CDR1 LGHDT, CDR2 YNNKEL (reference sequence). As DNA, the CDR3 is TGTGCCAGCAGCCAAGTCCCCAACGAGCAGTACTTC. It encodes CASSQVPNEQYF.

The rearrangement joins TRBV28 to TRBJ1-1; the D is unclear. Germline loops: CDR1 MDHEN, CDR2 SYDVKM. CDR3 length equals 11 residues. With 8 bases removed from V and 4 bases from J, the gap between germline ends came to 8 bases. The CDR3 reads CASQRITEAFF. The CDR3, as DNA: TGTGCCAGCCAGCGGATCACTGAAGCTTTCTTT. Complete variable domain (other parts from reference TRBV28 and TRBJ1-1): DVKVTQSSRYLVKRTGEKVFLECVQDMDHENMFWYRQDPGLGLRLIYFSYDVKMKEKGDIPEGYSVSREKKERFSLILESASTNQTSMYLCASQRITEAFFGQGTRLTVV.

This chain connects TRBV14 to TRBJ2-7, with D unresolved. The germline CDR1 and CDR2 sequences are SGHDN and FVKESK. The V gene lost 0 bases and the J gene lost 2 bases, with 11 bases spanning the gap. The CDR3 length is 15 residues. For the CDR3, the DNA is TGTGCCAGCAGCCAAGATTATGGGCAGACCTACGAGCAGTACTTC. Its protein is CASSQDYGQTYEQYF.

This chain links TRBV2 with TRBJ1-1; D remains unclear. V gave up 8 bases and J gave up 5 bases, with 9 bases separating them. CDR1 is SNHLY, CDR2 FYNNEI, per germline. This CDR3 is 11 amino acids long. CDR3 amino acids: CASLVRTEAFF. CDR3 nucleotide sequence: TGTGCCAGCCTTGTACGGACTGAAGCTTTCTTT.

This clone has a single count. The chain combines TRBV28 with TRBJ1-4; D uncertain. Between the trimmed V and J ends, which lost 4 bases and 7 bases, there was a span of 13 bases. CDR1 is MDHEN, CDR2 SYDVKM, per germline. The CDR3 totals 14 residues. CDR3 in DNA: TGTGCCAGCAGTTCCCCCCCCGTCTCTGAAAAACTGTTTTTT. Amino acid sequence: CASSSPPVSEKLFF.

The J gene is TRBJ1-3, the V gene TRBV6-1; D unclear. The CDR3 extends over 17 amino acids. Trimming left V 1 base short and J 4 bases short, with 17 bases between. Germline V gives CDR1 MNHNS, CDR2 SASEGT. The CDR3 spells CASSEGALMVSGNTIYF. Here the CDR3 DNA reads TGTGCCAGCAGTGAAGGAGCCCTCATGGTGTCCGGAAACACCATATATTTT.

V is TRBV11-2 and J is TRBJ2-7; 13 nucleotides align to TRBD2. V dropped 3 bases and J dropped 2; count of bases not matched to a gene: 1. Germline V gives CDR1 SGHAT, CDR2 FQNNGV. The CDR3 loop spans 15 amino acids. CDR3 loop: CASSFGLAGAYEQYF. The DNA for the CDR3 is TGTGCCAGCAGCTTCGGACTAGCGGGGGCCTACGAGCAGTACTTC.

The chain links TRBV3-1 (or the pseudogene TRBV3-2) to TRBJ2-1, with 7 bases aligning to TRBD1. CDR1 is LGHDT and CDR2 is YNNKEL in the germline V gene (reference sequence). The CDR3 is 14 residues long. V lost 3 bases and J lost 4; bases outside the gene matches: 3. The CDR3 nucleotides read TGTGCCAGCAGCCAGGGGACAGCTTACAATGAGCAGTTCTTC. Its translation is CASSQGTAYNEQFF.

This clone showed up just a few times. At one end the junction does not follow the germline gene, possibly because of a read error. The chain recombines TRBV7-2 with TRBJ1-3; weak D call: TRBD1 (5 bases). This CDR3 is 17 amino acids long. CDR1 and CDR2 (germline): SGHTA, FQGNSA. The CDR3 DNA reads as TGTGCCAGCACCTTAGGGGCCGCAGCCTGGTCTGGAAACACCATATATTTT. Its protein product is CASTLGAAAWSGNTIYF. Complete variable domain (other parts from reference TRBV7-2 and TRBJ1-3): GAGVSQSPSNKVTEKGKDVELRCDPISGHTALYWYRQSLGQGLEFLIYFQGNSAPDKSGLPSDRFSAERTGGSVSTLTIQRTQQEDSAVYLCASTLGAAAWSGNTIYFGEGSWLTVV.

The V gene is TRBV7-2, the J gene TRBJ1-2; 7 nucleotides agree with TRBD1. This CDR3 is 14 amino acids long. V dropped 2 bases and J dropped 4; count of bases not matched to a gene: 4. Germline V gene data show CDR1 as SGHTA and CDR2 as FQGNSA. The CDR3 here is CASSLNRQGYGYTF. In nucleotides, the CDR3 is TGTGCCAGCAGCTTAAATCGACAGGGCTATGGCTACACCTTC.

This chain connects TRBV5-1 to TRBJ1-3, with no clear D. V lost 6 bases, J lost 0 bases, and 4 bases lay in between. The CDR3 loop spans 12 amino acids. Germline V gives CDR1 SGHRS, CDR2 YFSETQ. The CDR3 region is CASTGSGNTIYF. In DNA form, the CDR3 reads TGCGCCAGCACAGGCTCTGGAAACACCATATATTTT. The whole variable domain, remainder taken from reference TRBV5-1 and TRBJ1-3, is KAGVTQTPRYLIKTRGQQVTLSCSPISGHRSVSWYQQTPGQGLQFLFEYFSETQRNKGNFPGRFSGRQFSNSRSEMNVSTLELGDSALYLCASTGSGNTIYFGEGSWLTVV.

This sequence joins TRBV9 and TRBJ2-3; D may be TRBD1 (7 bases). Germline V gives CDR1 SGDLS, CDR2 YYNGEE. CDR3 length equals 14 residues. The V end lost 3 bases, the J end lost 5 bases, and 13 bases lay between the germline ends. This CDR3 reads CASSAIQGGDTQYF. CDR3 sequence (DNA): TGTGCCAGCAGCGCCATTCAGGGGGGAGATACGCAGTATTTT.

The rearrangement joins TRBV7-2 to TRBJ2-7, with 11 bases matching TRBD1. J gave up 4 bases and V 6 bases, and 5 bases lay outside the gene matches. The CDR3 runs to 14 residues. In germline, CDR1 is SGHTA, CDR2 FQGNSA. The CDR3 reads CASRTGQGGYEQYF. CDR3 bases: TGTGCCAGCAGAACGGGACAGGGGGGGTACGAGCAGTACTTC.

The chain is built from TRBV6-2 or TRBV6-3 and TRBJ2-7, with D possibly being TRBD2 (6 bases). Germline V gene lookup returns CDR1 MNHEY and CDR2 SVGEGT. V was pared by 2 bases and J by 3 bases, with 11 bases between. The CDR3 is made up of 14 amino acids. This chain's CDR3 is CASSYPGLNYEQYF. Here the CDR3 DNA reads TGTGCCAGCAGTTACCCGGGACTGAACTACGAGCAGTACTTC.

The rearrangement links TRBV7-9 to TRBJ1-4, with 10 bases lining up with TRBD1. V shed 5 bases, J shed 7 bases, and the junction held 1 base outside the gene matches. Per germline, CDR1 SEHNR and CDR2 FQNEAQ (reference sequence). The CDR3 sequence is 13 residues long. The CDR3 reads CASSGTGVEKLFF. The CDR3 coding sequence is TGTGCCAGCAGCGGGACAGGGGTTGAAAAACTGTTTTTT.

The rearrangement uses TRBV7-6 and TRBJ1-2, with D hard to call. CDR1 and CDR2 from the germline V gene are SGHVS and FNYEAQ. CDR3 length: 15 amino acids. The V and J ends lost 3 bases and 8 bases respectively, with 19 bases between them. The CDR3 bases are TGTGCCAGCAGCTTCCAGGTGGGAGGTACAAGCGGCTACACCTTC. It specifies CASSFQVGGTSGYTF.

V and J are TRBV5-5 and TRBJ1-6; 8 bases are shared with TRBD1. The V segment lost 3 bases and the J segment 6 bases; nucleotides outside the gene matches: 8. This CDR3 is built from 16 residues. CDR1 and CDR2 from the germline V gene are SGHKS and YYEKEE (reference sequence). The CDR3 sequence: CASSSGGWLTNSPLHF. The CDR3, as DNA: TGTGCCAGCAGCTCAGGGGGCTGGCTGACTAATTCACCCCTCCACTTT.

The rearrangement links TRBV2 to TRBJ1-4, with D perhaps TRBD1 (5 bases). The CDR3 runs to 16 residues. The V gene's germline CDR1 is SNHLY and CDR2 FYNNEI. V was shortened by 0 bases and J by 8 bases, with 16 bases between the two germline ends. The CDR3 nucleotides are TGTGCCAGCAGTGAAGCGGGTACGACGGGGGGGGAAAAACTGTTTTTT. Translated: CASSEAGTTGGEKLFF.

V and J are TRBV7-8 and TRBJ1-5, with TRBD1 as a possible D gene (6 bases). Germline CDR1 reads SGHVS; CDR2 reads FQNEAQ. Trimming left V 2 bases short and J 7 bases short, with 15 bases between. There are 15 residues in the CDR3. CDR3 sequence: CASSLYEGTRQPQHF. The CDR3 DNA follows: TGTGCCAGCAGCTTATATGAGGGGACACGGCAGCCCCAGCATTTT.